The source of this T cell receptor beta chain is a study of glioma-infiltrating T cells. The germline V and J ends were trimmed by 4 bases and 9 bases, with 12 bases remaining between them. This CDR3 is built from 11 residues. The germline V gene has CDR1 DFQATT and CDR2 SNEGSKA (reference sequence). The study, taken as a whole, reports: Only very few CDR3 sequences appeared in both tissue and blood.

The iRepertoire nested amplicon-rescue multiplex PCR amplified TCR alpha and beta CDR3s from RNA. TCRdb used MiXCR to reprocess the multiplex PCR reads, holding one entry per CDR3 protein. The repertoire holds under 150,000 distinct CDR3 sequences, with about 25% as singletons. This clonotype was counted at least ten times. The antigen remains undetermined. The V and J genes are TRBV20-1 and TRBJ2-5, with D possibly being TRBD2 (6 bases). This TCR was sampled from a human donor with low-grade glioma or glioblastoma, undergoing nonglioma brain surgery, or in good health (not recorded which). The sequenced material came from glioma tissue, nonneoplastic brain tissue, or PBMCs (not recorded which). In DNA, the CDR3 is TGCAGTGCTACCGCGGGGATACCCCAGTACTTC. It translates to CSATAGIPQYF.